This T cell receptor (beta chain) was obtained from a study of T cells in Graves' hyperthyroidism and ophthalmopathy. TCR beta CDR3 sequences were amplified from RNA transcripts. When the TCR CDR3 underwent first-round RT-PCR, the HTBI primer set was used. From the multiplex PCR reads, TCRdb called clonotypes with MiXCR, one entry per CDR3 protein. The table records about 530,000 distinct CDR3 sequences, about a sixth of them present only once. V lost 4 bases, J lost 7 bases, and 8 bases stayed unmatched. This CDR3 is built from 14 residues. The V gene's germline CDR1 is GTSNPN and CDR2 SVGIG (reference sequence). Study-wide results and caveats: Clonotypes that were expanded in thyroid above 0.001 mostly appeared in blood too. Ophthalmopathy was model-predicted a median about 6.7 months pre-onset. By a 13 V-J model, ophthalmopathy was set apart from stable hyperthyroidism.

Comments on this clonotype: Its antigen is currently unknown.

The sequence was obtained from a young woman with Graves' ophthalmopathy. The chain joins TRBV30 to TRBJ2-2; 8 bases match TRBD1. Source material: blood. Written as DNA, the CDR3 is TGTGCCTGGATCAAGACAGGGGCGTACGGGGAGCTGTTTTTT. As protein: CAWIKTGAYGELFF.